These T cell receptor beta chains were read from a single sample in a study of shared clonotypes between healthy human individuals. Produced via immunoSEQ multiplex PCR; TCRdb's table is partial and in-frame only. The sample has some 1.4 million clones; 96% are singletons. Sequenced input: naive CD4+ T cells sorted from blood. The receptors derive from a man between 25 and 39 years old in good health. Both conserved end residues are part of each CDR3. D genes are given only for firm matches.

TRBJ2-2	NA	15	TRBV5-4	CASSGGGGDTGELFF	TGTGCCAGCAGCGGCGGAGGGGGCGACACCGGGGAGCTGTTTTTT
TRBJ1-1	NA	14	TRBV2	CASSMEGRDTEAFF	TGTGCCAGCAGTATGGAGGGGCGCGACACTGAAGCTTTCTTT
TRBJ2-6	NA	15	TRBV7-2	CASSLSGSGANVLTF	TGTGCCAGCAGCTTATCTGGATCTGGGGCCAACGTCCTGACTTTC
TRBJ2-3	NA	15	TRBV9	CASSVAAASTDTQYF	TGTGCCAGCAGCGTAGCGGCGGCTAGCACAGATACGCAGTATTTT
TRBJ2-7	TRBD2	16	TRBV2	CASSPSPLAVTYEQYF	TGTGCCAGCAGTCCAAGCCCGCTAGCGGTAACCTACGAGCAGTACTTC
TRBJ2-3	NA	16	TRBV13	CASSLGRNRPVDTQYF	TGTGCCAGCAGCTTAGGTCGGAACAGGCCCGTCGATACGCAGTATTTT
TRBJ1-1	TRBD1	15	TRBV9	CASSVADRVGTEAFF	TGTGCCAGCAGCGTAGCAGACAGGGTGGGAACTGAAGCTTTCTTT
TRBJ2-7	TRBD1	17	TRBV11-2	CASSTRPGQVILHEQYF	TGTGCCAGCAGCACAAGGCCTGGACAGGTAATTCTTCACGAGCAGTACTTC
TRBJ1-5	NA	14	TRBV19	CASTPRGGNQPQHF	TGTGCCAGTACCCCGAGAGGGGGCAATCAGCCCCAGCATTTT
TRBJ2-1	NA	13	TRBV10-2	CASRGSSYNEQFF	TGCGCCAGCAGAGGGAGCTCCTACAATGAGCAGTTCTTC